One and the same sample provided the 22 T cell receptor beta chains below, sequenced in a study of Ad26.COV2.S vaccination and SARS-CoV-2 variants. Treatment indicated: roughly 20 received Ad26.COV2.S at low or high dose, single or two shots; roughly 5 received placebo; per-sample allocation not given. Each sample was drawn 63 days after the first injection (of vaccine or placebo). Some clones are missing from TCRdb's copy, which holds only in-frame ones; the method was immunoSEQ multiplex PCR. The sample shows around 300,000 clones, about 89% of them seen only once. The sample was peripheral blood, taken in a trial of Ad26.COV2.S vaccine versus placebo. The source is a person aged 18 to 65 who received the Ad26.COV2.S COVID-19 vaccine or a placebo.

This clone was seen once. This sequence joins TRBV5-6 and TRBJ2-7; 7 bases are shared with TRBD2. Germline lookup yields CDR1 SGHDT and CDR2 YYEEEE. The CDR3 is 14 amino acids. The trim removed 3 bases at V and 5 bases at J, leaving 8 bases unmatched. In DNA form, the CDR3 reads TGTGCCAGCAGCTGGGGCGGGGGAACCCACGAGCAGTACTTC. Translation: CASSWGGGTHEQYF.

This clone has just a few counts. CDR3 sequence: CASTMTGPNEQYF. In DNA form, the CDR3 reads TGTGCCAGCACCATGACAGGGCCCAACGAGCAGTACTTC. The V and J genes are TRBV6-5 and TRBJ2-7, with TRBD1 identical over 7 bases. The CDR3 consists of 13 residues. Germline V gives CDR1 MNHEY, CDR2 SVGAGI. V lost 7 bases and J lost 5; bases outside the gene matches: 8.

The chain carries TRBV27 and TRBJ1-1; 8 bases agree with TRBD1. CDR1 and CDR2 from the germline V gene are MNHEY and SMNVEV (reference sequence). The CDR3 length is 16 residues. Trimming cost V 6 bases and J 1 base; bases outside gene matches: 10. The chain's CDR3 is CASSAYRGARNTEAFF. CDR3 in DNA: TGTGCCAGCAGCGCATACAGGGGGGCTAGGAACACTGAAGCTTTCTTT.

V gene TRBV5-1 combines with J gene TRBJ2-1; TRBD1 agrees at 9 bases. The germline gives CDR1 SGHRS, CDR2 YFSETQ. This CDR3 region has 15 residues. The trim removed 5 bases at V and 3 bases at J, leaving 6 bases unmatched. CDR3: CASRYDRGYYNEQFF. The CDR3 nucleotides read TGCGCCAGCAGATACGACAGGGGGTACTACAATGAGCAGTTCTTC.

Written as DNA, the CDR3 is TGCGCCAGCAGCCTGACCGACAGGGCGATCACCTACGAGCAGTACTTC. Residues: CASSLTDRAITYEQYF. The chain employs TRBV4-1 and TRBJ2-7; TRBD1 agrees at 7 bases. The germline V gene has CDR1 MGHRA and CDR2 YSYEKL. This CDR3 has 16 amino acids. V lost 4 bases, J lost 2 bases, and 11 bases stayed unmatched.

V usage is TRBV3-1 (or the pseudogene TRBV3-2) and J usage is TRBJ2-7; D call uncertain. Trimming left V 8 bases short and J 7 bases short, with 9 bases between. The CDR3 is made up of 10 amino acids. Per the germline V gene, CDR1 is LGHDT and CDR2 is YNNKEL (reference sequence). The CDR3 is CASGDGEQYF. The CDR3 DNA is TGTGCCAGCGGAGACGGGGAGCAGTACTTC.

The V and J genes are TRBV18 and TRBJ2-7; TRBD1 matches 9 bases. Germline V gene lookup returns CDR1 KGHSH and CDR2 LQKENI. V trimming: 3 bases; J trimming: 4 bases; junction bases outside the gene matches: 4. This CDR3 has 14 amino acids. CDR3 DNA: TGTGCCAGCTCACCTCGGGACAGGGTTTACGAGCAGTACTTC. The encoded protein is CASSPRDRVYEQYF.

This clone was seen a single time. V gene TRBV11-2 combines with J gene TRBJ2-5; D assignment may be TRBD1 or TRBD2 (6 bases each). In germline, CDR1 is SGHAT, CDR2 FQNNGV. Trimming took off 0 bases at V and 5 bases at J, with 19 bases between the two ends. The CDR3 has 17 amino acids. CDR3: CASSLDLGLSGAETQYF. For the CDR3, the DNA is TGTGCCAGCAGCTTAGATCTGGGGCTGTCGGGGGCTGAGACCCAGTACTTC.

The V and J genes are TRBV19 and TRBJ2-2; 9 nucleotides match TRBD1. Per the germline V gene, CDR1 is LNHDA and CDR2 is SQIVND (reference sequence). The J segment lost 7 bases and the V segment lost 1 base, leaving 4 bases of the junction unmatched. The CDR3 contains 15 residues. In nucleotides, the CDR3 is TGTGCCAGTAGTATAGGGACAGGGGATATCGGGGAGCTGTTTTTT. Translating it yields CASSIGTGDIGELFF.

The chain is built from TRBV23-1 and TRBJ2-1, with 7 bases that match TRBD2. TRBV23-1 has ORF status, its function being uncertain. This CDR3 has 19 amino acids. V shed 0 bases, J shed 6 bases, and the junction held 17 bases outside the gene matches. The CDR3 sequence: CASSQSGHWVAGVPNEQFF. Written as DNA, the CDR3 is TGCGCCAGCAGTCAATCTGGCCATTGGGTGGCGGGAGTCCCCAATGAGCAGTTCTTC.

This clone has a single count. This rearrangement joins TRBV12-3 or TRBV12-4 to TRBJ1-1; 7 bases fit TRBD1. This CDR3 is built from 12 residues. The junction had 7 bases not matched to a gene; V was cut back by 5 bases and J by 10 bases. The CDR3 protein is CASSPTGLGAFF. The CDR3 DNA is TGTGCCAGCAGTCCGACAGGGTTGGGAGCTTTCTTT.

The J gene is TRBJ1-2, the V gene TRBV30, with TRBD1 matching over 7 bases. V gave up 3 bases and J gave up 7 bases; unmatched junction bases: 8. The germline gives CDR1 GTSNPN, CDR2 SVGIG (reference sequence). The CDR3 runs to 13 residues. This CDR3 reads CAWRDTGVSGYTF. The CDR3 coding sequence is TGTGCCTGGAGAGATACAGGGGTCTCTGGCTACACCTTC.

The chain employs TRBV18 and TRBJ1-6; 10 nucleotides agree with TRBD1. Germline values: CDR1 KGHSH, CDR2 LQKENI. Losses at the gene ends were 3 bases for V and 7 bases for J; bases not matched to a gene: 3. The length of the CDR3 is 15 residues. DNA of the CDR3: TGTGCCAGCTCACCCGGGACAGGGGTCAATTCACCCCTCCACTTT. It codes for CASSPGTGVNSPLHF.

Comments on this clone: The same CDR3 arises from other DNA sequences in this sample as well. The chain carries TRBV29-1 and TRBJ2-7; tentatively, D is TRBD1 (6 bases). Looked up from germline, CDR1 is SQVTM and CDR2 is ANQGSEA. This CDR3 has 11 residues. Between the trimmed V and J ends, which lost 6 bases and 4 bases, there was a span of 10 bases. CDR3 DNA sequence: TGCAGCGTGGGTGACAGGTACGAGCAGTACTTC. Its protein product is CSVGDRYEQYF.

The rearrangement joins TRBV25-1 to TRBJ2-1, with a possible D match to TRBD1 (5 bases). The CDR3 consists of 13 residues. Between the trimmed V and J ends, which lost 5 bases and 6 bases, there was a span of 11 bases. The germline CDR1 and CDR2 sequences are MGHDK and SYGVNS. Here the CDR3 DNA reads TGTGCCAGCAGTCAGGGCAGCTTCAATGAGCAGTTCTTC. As protein: CASSQGSFNEQFF.

This clone was picked up many times. V and J are TRBV3-1 (or the pseudogene TRBV3-2) and TRBJ1-6, with TRBD1 matching over 10 bases. V shed 4 bases and J 12 bases; nucleotides not matched to a gene: 6. Germline V gene data show CDR1 as LGHDT and CDR2 as YNNKEL (reference sequence). The CDR3 is 14 residues long. In nucleotides, the CDR3 is TGTGCCAGCAGCCCCGGGACAGGGGAAAAACCCCTCCACTTT. As protein: CASSPGTGEKPLHF.

J is TRBJ2-2 and V is TRBV29-1; 7 positions agree with TRBD1. V trimming: 6 bases; J trimming: 0 bases; junction bases outside the gene matches: 10. The V gene's germline CDR1 is SQVTM and CDR2 ANQGSEA. This CDR3 has 16 residues. CDR3 in DNA: TGCAGCGTCCAGACGGGACAGACCGCGAACACCGGGGAGCTGTTTTTT. Translation gives CSVQTGQTANTGELFF.

The chain uses TRBV7-8 and TRBJ2-7, with 8 positions matching TRBD1. Looked up from germline, CDR1 is SGHVS and CDR2 is FQNEAQ. This CDR3 comprises 15 residues. V lost 4 bases and J lost 2; bases outside the gene matches: 7. This chain's CDR3 is CASSYTGTGPYEQYF. DNA for the CDR3: TGTGCCAGCAGCTATACCGGGACAGGTCCCTACGAGCAGTACTTC.

The chain has TRBV28 and TRBJ1-5, with a tentative D call TRBD1 (5 bases). Germline V gene lookup returns CDR1 MDHEN and CDR2 SYDVKM. V lost 5 bases and J 0 bases, leaving 8 bases between the germline ends. This CDR3 region has 14 residues. The CDR3 reads CASSTTGSNQPQHF. For the CDR3, the DNA is TGTGCCAGCAGTACCACAGGTAGCAATCAGCCCCAGCATTTT.

This clone was counted between two and nine times. The genes are TRBV28 and TRBJ2-1, with D possibly matching TRBD2 (5 bases). CDR1 and CDR2 (germline): MDHEN, SYDVKM. The CDR3 covers 16 residues. V lost 5 bases and J lost 0, with 14 bases in between. The CDR3 here is CASSTSDWNSYNEQFF. The CDR3 nucleotides read TGTGCCAGCAGTACATCGGACTGGAACTCCTACAATGAGCAGTTCTTC.

The chain combines TRBV5-1 with TRBJ2-3; D is ambiguous. Per germline, CDR1 SGHRS and CDR2 YFSETQ. The V and J ends lost 1 base and 1 base respectively, with 19 bases between them. CDR3 length: 18 amino acids. The CDR3 protein is CASSLFPRSTRGTDTQYF. For the CDR3, the DNA is TGCGCCAGCAGCTTGTTCCCCAGGTCCACTCGGGGCACAGATACGCAGTATTTT.

This sequence joins TRBV4-1 and TRBJ2-6; TRBD1 agrees at 10 bases. The CDR3 has 19 amino acids. V lost 3 bases to trimming and J lost 3 bases; unmatched junction nucleotides: 11. Per germline, CDR1 MGHRA and CDR2 YSYEKL. This CDR3 is CASSQYDPGQGSGANVLTF. The CDR3 DNA reads TGCGCCAGCAGCCAGTATGACCCGGGACAGGGGAGTGGGGCCAACGTCCTGACTTTC.